Presented here are 14 T cell receptor beta chains from one specimen sequenced in a study of preoperative IRX-2 immunotherapy in early breast cancer. Treatment described: preoperative locoregional IRX-2 cytokine immunotherapy. Only in-frame clones appear in the TCRdb table, and some are missing; sequencing was by immunoSEQ multiplex PCR. The repertoire includes 95,000 to 100,000 clones, 70% to 90% of them detected once, and under 2.5% sits in the top ten. Specimen: tumor tissue, collected after IRX-2 immunotherapy. The receptors derive from a human donor with breast cancer.

The chain uses TRBV7-7 and TRBJ1-2, with 7 bases matching TRBD1. The J segment lost 5 bases and the V segment lost 5 bases, leaving 8 bases of the junction unmatched. Per the germline V gene, CDR1 is SSHAT and CDR2 is FNYEAQ (reference sequence). The CDR3 loop spans 14 amino acids. This CDR3 is CASSQGGGAYGYTF. DNA for the CDR3: TGTGCCAGCAGCCAAGGAGGGGGCGCATATGGCTACACCTTC.

J is TRBJ2-2 and V is TRBV19; a weak D match, TRBD1 (6 bases). Per germline, CDR1 LNHDA and CDR2 SQIVND (reference sequence). CDR3 size: 16 residues. V shed 6 bases and J shed 2 bases, with 16 bases lying between them. CDR3 in amino acids: CASRMTGSKNTGELFF. CDR3 nucleotides: TGTGCCAGTAGAATGACAGGCTCAAAAAACACCGGGGAGCTGTTTTTT. Variable domain in full (rest from reference TRBV19 and TRBJ2-2): DGGITQSPKYLFRKEGQNVTLSCEQNLNHDAMYWYRQDPGQGLRLIYYSQIVNDFQKGDIAEGYSVSREKKESFPLTVTSAQKNPTAFYLCASRMTGSKNTGELFFGEGSRLTVL.

J is TRBJ2-7 and V is TRBV28; D may match TRBD1 or TRBD2 (6 bases each). Germline CDR1 MDHEN, CDR2 SYDVKM. Trimming pared 7 bases from V and 5 bases from J, leaving 18 bases between. This CDR3 contains 14 residues. The CDR3 spells CASTPSGAFHEQYF. In nucleotides, the CDR3 is TGTGCCAGCACCCCATCGGGGGCATTCCACGAGCAGTACTTC.

The chain uses TRBV11-3 and TRBJ2-7; D uncertain. This CDR3 comprises 14 residues. V was shortened by 4 bases and J by 0 bases, with 10 bases between the two germline ends. CDR1 and CDR2 (germline): SGHNT, YENEEA. CDR3 loop: CASSYLSSSYEQYF. The CDR3 region has the DNA TGTGCCAGCAGCTACCTCAGCAGCTCCTACGAGCAGTACTTC.

V and J are TRBV6-1 and TRBJ1-1, with D unclear. V was clipped by 1 base and J by 3 bases, with 9 bases between them. This CDR3 has 14 residues. The germline V gene encodes CDR1 MNHNS and CDR2 SASEGT. The CDR3 loop is CASSEGLGYTEAFF. Written as DNA, the CDR3 is TGTGCCAGCAGTGAAGGGCTGGGTTACACTGAAGCTTTCTTT.

The gene calls are TRBV28 and TRBJ1-1; 7 nucleotides agree with TRBD1. The CDR3 contains 16 residues. Germline CDR1 and CDR2: MDHEN and SYDVKM. V lost 7 bases, J lost 2 bases, and 13 bases stayed unmatched. Here the CDR3 reads CASTQGGEGANTEAFF. The CDR3 region has the DNA TGTGCCAGCACCCAAGGGGGCGAGGGTGCCAACACTGAAGCTTTCTTT.

This clone has only one observation. The chain has TRBV6-8 and TRBJ1-2; D possibly corresponds to TRBD1 (5 bases). V was pared by 6 bases and J by 1 base, with 18 bases between. CDR3 length: 16 residues. Germline-derived CDR1 and CDR2 are MNHGY and SAAAGT. The DNA for the CDR3 is TGTGCCAGCAGAAGCGGGACGGCAGCCCGTAACTATGGCTACACCTTC. This sequence encodes CASRSGTAARNYGYTF.

This chain joins TRBV6-8 and TRBJ1-5, with a tentative D call TRBD1 (6 bases). The CDR3 length is 15 residues. Deletions cut 6 bases from V and 6 bases from J, with 18 bases between. Germline V gene sequence: CDR1 MNHGY, CDR2 SAAAGT. This CDR3 reads CASRRTTGGGQPQHF. The CDR3 nucleotides read TGTGCCAGCAGAAGGACGACAGGCGGGGGTCAGCCCCAGCATTTT.

This clone has only a few counts. The rearrangement uses TRBV6-8 and TRBJ2-2; 13 bases are shared with TRBD2. After removal of 5 bases from V and 3 bases from J, the junction contained 15 bases not matched to a gene. The CDR3 length is 20 residues. Per germline, CDR1 MNHGY and CDR2 SAAAGT. In DNA, the CDR3 is TGTGCCAGCAGTCACCGGCGGACTAGCGGGGGAGAACTTTACACCGGGGAGCTGTTTTTT. Its protein product is CASSHRRTSGGELYTGELFF.

This clone occurred many times. The chain combines TRBV11-3 with TRBJ1-2; 7 bases fit TRBD1. The germline V gene encodes CDR1 SGHNT and CDR2 YENEEA. CDR3 length: 16 residues. V lost 3 bases and J lost 1; bases outside the gene matches: 8. This chain's CDR3 is CASSFRDRGLNYGYTF. Written as DNA, the CDR3 is TGTGCCAGCAGCTTCCGGGACAGAGGACTTAACTATGGCTACACCTTC.

This chain joins TRBV5-1 and TRBJ1-1; D not resolved. Per germline, CDR1 SGHRS and CDR2 YFSETQ. CDR3 length: 15 amino acids. Trimming stripped 0 bases from V and 7 bases from J, with 16 bases between. CDR3 in DNA: TGCGCCAGCAGCTTGGGCGGGTTTGGGGATGGTGAAGCTTTCTTT. Protein product: CASSLGGFGDGEAFF.

V is TRBV11-3 and J is TRBJ1-2; TRBD1 is a possible D gene (6 bases). CDR3 length equals 14 residues. V was pared by 4 bases and J by 1 base, with 10 bases between. From germline, CDR1 is SGHNT and CDR2 YENEEA. CDR3 amino acids: CASSSTGVNYGYTF. CDR3 nucleotides: TGTGCCAGCAGCTCGACAGGAGTTAACTATGGCTACACCTTC.

This chain joins TRBV29-1 and TRBJ2-3; TRBD2 agrees at 8 bases. The junction had 11 bases not matched to a gene; V was cut back by 6 bases and J by 6 bases. Germline CDR1 is SQVTM and CDR2 is ANQGSEA. The CDR3 spans 14 residues. The CDR3 here is CSVQGSGDSDTQYF. The CDR3 DNA follows: TGCAGCGTGCAGGGTAGCGGGGATTCGGATACGCAGTATTTT.

The CDR3 coding sequence is TGTGCCACCGGCCGGACAGGGGCGGCGGCTGAGCAGTTCTTC. This encodes CATGRTGAAAEQFF. The V and J genes are TRBV15 and TRBJ2-1, with 9 nucleotides matching TRBD1. The CDR3 has 14 residues. V lost 8 bases to trimming and J lost 9 bases; unmatched junction nucleotides: 11. Germline V gene lookup returns CDR1 LNHNV and CDR2 YYDKDF (reference sequence).